This entry lists 9 T cell receptor beta chains sequenced from one sample in a study of T cells in Graves' hyperthyroidism and ophthalmopathy. RNA transcripts served as the template for amplifying TCR beta CDR3 regions. HTBI primers were used for first-round RT-PCR of the TCR CDR3. TCRdb reprocessed the multiplex PCR reads with MiXCR, giving one entry per CDR3 protein. The sample lists roughly 510,000 distinct CDR3 sequences; around 21% were seen once. The sequenced material came from blood. All receptors come from a man between 18 and 35 years old with Graves' hyperthyroidism.

At least ten counts were recorded for this clonotype. The chain couples TRBV28 to TRBJ1-1; the D is unclear. CDR3 length equals 12 residues. Trimming removed 10 bases from V and 4 bases from J, with 13 bases in between. Germline loops: CDR1 MDHEN, CDR2 SYDVKM. The CDR3 DNA reads TGTGCCACCATCGCCCGGGGCACTGAAGCTTTCTTT. This encodes CATIARGTEAFF.

This clonotype was counted between two and nine times. The V and J genes are TRBV19 and TRBJ1-5, with D uncertain. This CDR3 comprises 13 residues. Trimming cost V 6 bases and J 2 bases, with 8 bases left between them. Germline CDR1 LNHDA, CDR2 SQIVND (reference sequence). This CDR3 is CASRYAGNQPQHF. CDR3 coding DNA: TGTGCCAGTAGATACGCGGGCAATCAGCCCCAGCATTTT.

CDR3 in amino acids: CASSQDGFHEQYF. The CDR3 DNA is TGTGCCAGCAGCCAAGACGGGTTCCACGAGCAGTACTTC. The chain has TRBV28 and TRBJ2-7; no clear D gene. Germline CDR1 is MDHEN and CDR2 is SYDVKM. Trimming removed 6 bases at V and 5 bases at J, with 14 bases between. This CDR3 is built from 13 residues.

There are many counts of this clonotype. DNA for the CDR3: TGTGCCAGCAGTCCGGGGACGTCGGAGCAGTACTTC. It encodes CASSPGTSEQYF. V gene TRBV28 combines with J gene TRBJ2-7, with D possibly being TRBD1 or TRBD2 (5 bases each). Germline values: CDR1 MDHEN, CDR2 SYDVKM. The CDR3 covers 12 residues. The germline V and J ends were trimmed by 5 bases and 7 bases, with 12 bases remaining between them.

The table lists this clonotype with a few counts. This chain connects TRBV5-1 to TRBJ2-7; a weak D match, TRBD2 (5 bases). V lost 6 bases and J lost 0, with 13 bases in between. Germline CDR1 SGHRS, CDR2 YFSETQ. This CDR3 is built from 14 residues. This chain's CDR3 is CASTVTGSSYEQYF. In DNA, the CDR3 is TGCGCCAGCACTGTAACGGGGTCCTCCTACGAGCAGTACTTC.

This clonotype was seen at least ten times. The chain recombines TRBV20-1 with TRBJ2-5; D not certain. Trimming took 0 bases from V and 5 from J, leaving 13 bases between them. Germline V lookup: CDR1 DFQATT, CDR2 SNEGSKA (reference sequence). CDR3 length: 14 residues. The DNA for the CDR3 is TGCAGTGCTAGAGATCGAATGGGTGGGGAGACCCAGTACTTC. This codes for CSARDRMGGETQYF.

The chain employs TRBV5-6 and TRBJ2-5; TRBD2 is a possible D gene (5 bases). There are 16 residues in the CDR3. Germline CDR1 reads SGHDT; CDR2 reads YYEEEE. The ends were cut back, 4 bases at V and 7 bases at J, with 23 bases in the middle. DNA of the CDR3: TGTGCCAGCAGCCCCCGGGGTTTCCGCGGACCCGGGACCCAGTACTTC. It yields the protein CASSPRGFRGPGTQYF. Complete variable domain (other parts from reference TRBV5-6 and TRBJ2-5): DAGVTQSPTHLIKTRGQQVTLRCSPKSGHDTVSWYQQALGQGPQFIFQYYEEEERQRGNFPDRFSGHQFPNYSSELNVNALLLGDSALYLCASSPRGFRGPGTQYFGPGTRLLVL.

V is TRBV12-5 and J is TRBJ1-1; 7 nucleotides line up with TRBD1. V lost 2 bases to trimming and J lost 8 bases; unmatched junction nucleotides: 5. The CDR3 is 13 amino acids. CDR1 is LGHNT, CDR2 FRNRAP, per germline. DNA for the CDR3: TGTGCTAGTGGTTTGCTTGCGACAGGGGAAGCTTTCTTT. Protein product: CASGLLATGEAFF. The whole variable domain, filled in from reference TRBV12-5 and TRBJ1-1, reads DARVTQTPRHKVTEMGQEVTMRCQPILGHNTVFWYRQTMMQGLELLAYFRNRAPLDDSGMPKDRFSAEMPDATLATLKIQPSEPRDSAVYFCASGLLATGEAFFGQGTRLTVV.

This clonotype was observed many times. The V call is TRBV20-1, the J call TRBJ1-1, with TRBD1 matching 7 bases. Losses at the gene ends were 6 bases for V and 6 bases for J; bases not matched to a gene: 16. The CDR3 runs to 15 residues. Germline V gene sequence: CDR1 DFQATT, CDR2 SNEGSKA (reference sequence). The CDR3 DNA is TGCAGTGCACCGAGAACACGACAGGGTACGGCTGAAGCTTTCTTT. This translates into CSAPRTRQGTAEAFF.